This T cell receptor beta chain stems from a study of blood T cells in healthy people across ages. Study background: Template switching picked up about one barcoded beta molecule for each two T cells.

Researchers report isolating at least 6.5 million PBMCs per sample. The total RNA that was extracted per sample amounted to at least 5.5 micrograms. A sample-barcoded 5' primer and a J-beta primer mix were used in a second PCR of about 7 to 12 cycles. TCRdb re-analysed the 5' RACE reads in MiXCR, keeping a single row per CDR3 protein. Here the sample spans 1,800,000 or so distinct CDR3 sequences, approximately 40% being singletons. The CDR3 totals 11 residues. The V end was cut by 1 base, the J end by 12 bases, with 10 bases between. Looked up from germline, CDR1 is SQVTM and CDR2 is ANQGSEA. This clonotype was detected a few times.

The receptor was isolated from a human donor in good health. The sample was blood. This sequence joins TRBV29-1 and TRBJ2-1; tentative D call: TRBD1 (6 bases). The CDR3 loop reads CSVEVGQRQFF. The CDR3 nucleotides read TGCAGCGTTGAAGTCGGACAGCGGCAGTTCTTC.